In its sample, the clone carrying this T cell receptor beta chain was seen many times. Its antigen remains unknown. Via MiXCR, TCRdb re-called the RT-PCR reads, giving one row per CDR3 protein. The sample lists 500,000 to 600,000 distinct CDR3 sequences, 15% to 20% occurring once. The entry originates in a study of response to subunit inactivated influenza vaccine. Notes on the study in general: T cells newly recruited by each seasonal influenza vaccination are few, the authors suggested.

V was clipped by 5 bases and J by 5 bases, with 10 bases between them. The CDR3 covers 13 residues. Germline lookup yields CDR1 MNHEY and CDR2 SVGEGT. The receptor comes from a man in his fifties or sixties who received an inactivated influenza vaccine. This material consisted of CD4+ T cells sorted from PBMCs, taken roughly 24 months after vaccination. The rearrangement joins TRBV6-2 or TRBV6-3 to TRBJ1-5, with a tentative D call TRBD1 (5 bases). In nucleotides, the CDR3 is TGTGCCAGCAGTGACAGACAGTATCAGCCCCAGCATTTT. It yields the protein CASSDRQYQPQHF.